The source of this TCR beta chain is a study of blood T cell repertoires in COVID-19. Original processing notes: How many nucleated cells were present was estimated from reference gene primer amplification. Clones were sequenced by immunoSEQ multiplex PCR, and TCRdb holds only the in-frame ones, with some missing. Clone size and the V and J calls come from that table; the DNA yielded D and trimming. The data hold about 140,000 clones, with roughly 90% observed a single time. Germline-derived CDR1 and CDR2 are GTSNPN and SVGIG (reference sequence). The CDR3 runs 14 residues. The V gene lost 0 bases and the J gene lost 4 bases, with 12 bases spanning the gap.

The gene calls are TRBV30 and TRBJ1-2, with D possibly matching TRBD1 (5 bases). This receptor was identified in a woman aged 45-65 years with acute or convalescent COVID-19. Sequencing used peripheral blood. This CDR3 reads CAWSVGQGFYGYTF. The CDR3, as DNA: TGTGCCTGGAGTGTAGGGCAGGGATTCTATGGCTACACCTTC. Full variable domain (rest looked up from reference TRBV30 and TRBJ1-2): SQTIHQWPATLVQPVGSPLSLECTVEGTSNPNLYWYRQAAGRGLQLLFYSVGIGQISSEVPQNLSASRPQDRQFILSSKKLLLSDSGFYLCAWSVGQGFYGYTFGSGTRLTVV.